Reported below is one TCR beta chain. Original processing methods: Reference gene primers were amplified, and this amplification served to estimate nucleated cell counts. The repertoire was sequenced with immunoSEQ multiplex PCR; TCRdb's copy has only in-frame clones and lacks some. V and J calls and clone size are copied from that table; D and trimming were computed from the DNA. The table lists about 160,000 clones, approximately 85% of them singletons, with roughly 1.1% in the top ten. The record originates from a study of blood T cell repertoires in COVID-19. Study details: In each case, the material was cDNA or gDNA derived from T cells, B-cell-depleted T cells, or PBMCs.

Trimming left V 1 base short and J 1 base short, with 10 bases between. This CDR3 spans 15 amino acids. Germline V gives CDR1 SGHTA, CDR2 FQGNSA. The sequence was collected from a man in his sixties who had recovered from COVID-19. Sequenced sample: peripheral blood. The V gene is TRBV7-2, the J gene TRBJ1-1, with a possible D match to TRBD1 (6 bases). The CDR3 protein is CASSLVGQSNTEAFF. The CDR3 DNA reads TGTGCCAGCAGCTTAGTTGGACAGTCGAACACTGAAGCTTTCTTT.